The rows below give T cell receptor beta chains drawn from one sample of a study of fetal regulatory T cell absence and autoimmunity. The assay was immunoSEQ multiplex PCR, and TCRdb's table has in-frame clones only and misses some. Here the sample spans around 100,000 clones, about two thirds being singletons. Sequenced sample: pancreas tissue. All receptors derive from a male donor with IPEX syndrome. The CDR3 runs from the conserved cysteine through the conserved F or W. A D gene is named only where the DNA matches it firmly. Clone size is given for some rows only: seen once, a few or many times, or a class if the clone is expanded.

v_call	clone_size	d_call	j_call	cdr3_nt	cdr3_aa
TRBV19	few	NA	TRBJ2-7	TGTGCCAGTAGTATAAGGTCGATCAGGGGGGCTAACTACGAGCAGTACTTC	CASSIRSIRGANYEQYF
TRBV11-3	NA	NA	TRBJ2-5	TGTGCCAGCAGCCCCCAGTTGACGGGACAGACCCAGTACTTC	CASSPQLTGQTQYF
TRBV4-1	few	NA	TRBJ1-2	TGCGCCAGCAGCCAAGACGGCAGGCCGAATAACTATGGCTACACCTTC	CASSQDGRPNNYGYTF
TRBV11-1	once	NA	TRBJ2-7	TGTGCCAGCAGAGATCTAGGCTACGAGCAGTACTTC	CASRDLGYEQYF
TRBV5-1	NA	NA	TRBJ2-2	TGCGCCAGCAGCTTGAGCACCGGGGAGCTGTTTTTT	CASSLSTGELFF
TRBV7-2	NA	NA	TRBJ1-2	TGTGCCAGCAGCTTAGCTGCAGGGGAGGAGGTCTATGGCTACACCTTC	CASSLAAGEEVYGYTF
TRBV19	NA	NA	TRBJ1-2	TGTGCCAGTAGTATGGGGGATGGCTACACCTTC	CASSMGDGYTF
TRBV9	once	NA	TRBJ2-7	TGTGCCAGCAGCGTAGCCATTTTCGGGGCCCAGTACTTC	CASSVAIFGAQYF
TRBV25-1	NA	NA	TRBJ2-5	TGTGCCAGCAGTGGAGCCAGGGCCGAGACCCAGTACTTC	CASSGARAETQYF
TRBV19	NA	TRBD1	TRBJ1-1	TGTGCCAGTAGTACCACCGGGACAGGGGTGAATGAAGCTTTCTTT	CASSTTGTGVNEAFF
TRBV7-6	NA	NA	TRBJ2-2	TGTGCCAGCAGCTTAGTGTGGCTAGCGCCAAACTCCGGGGAGCTGTTTTTT	CASSLVWLAPNSGELFF
TRBV7-2	NA	TRBD1	TRBJ1-2	TGTGCCAGCAGCTTGAGGTTGTCGGATTCAGGGGGGTACTATGGCTACACCTTC	CASSLRLSDSGGYYGYTF
TRBV6-1	NA	NA	TRBJ2-3	TGTGCCAGCAGTGAAGTGGAACCCGCAATCCGGGAAACAGATACGCAGTATTTT	CASSEVEPAIRETDTQYF
TRBV6-5	NA	NA	TRBJ2-2	TGTGCCAGCAGTTACTCGGGTGGCGGGGAGCTGTTTTTT	CASSYSGGGELFF
TRBV10-3	NA	TRBD2	TRBJ2-5	TGTGCCATCAGTGACGGACTAGCGGGGTGGGGAGAGACCCAGTACTTC	CAISDGLAGWGETQYF
TRBV6-6	NA	NA	TRBJ2-7	TGTGCCAGCAGCCCGAAATGGCGGAGGAGCTCCTACGAGCAGTACTTC	CASSPKWRRSSYEQYF
TRBV4-1	NA	NA	TRBJ2-7	TGCGCCAGCAGCCAATTAATTGACAGGCTTACCTACGAGCAGTACTTC	CASSQLIDRLTYEQYF
TRBV5-6	NA	NA	TRBJ1-2	TGTGCCAGCAGCTTGATTACAGTACTCTATGGCTACACCTTC	CASSLITVLYGYTF
TRBV6-1	once	TRBD1	TRBJ2-7	TGTGCCAGCTCAGGGGGCTACGAGCAGTACTTC	CASSGGYEQYF
TRBV5-1	NA	NA	TRBJ2-5	TGCGCCAGCAGCCAGCACAGGGAGGGGGGAGAGACCCAGTACTTC	CASSQHREGGETQYF
TRBV27	NA	TRBD2	TRBJ2-1	TGTGCCAGCAGTTGGACTAGCTCCTACAATGAGCAGTTCTTC	CASSWTSSYNEQFF
TRBV5-1	NA	TRBD1	TRBJ2-1	TGCGCCAGCAGCCACAGGGGCTCGAATGAGCAGTTCTTC	CASSHRGSNEQFF
TRBV23-1	NA	NA	TRBJ1-5	TGCGCCAGCAGACGGACAGCTAGCAATCAGCCCCAGCATTTT	CASRRTASNQPQHF
TRBV7-6	NA	TRBD2	TRBJ2-3	TGTGCCAGCAGCCCCGGACTAGCGGGGGAGAGGGGTACGCAGTATTTT	CASSPGLAGERGTQYF
TRBV30	NA	NA	TRBJ2-7	TGTGCCTGGAGTGTATCCCGGTCTTACGAGCAGTACTTC	CAWSVSRSYEQYF
TRBV5-6	NA	NA	TRBJ2-7	TGTGCCAGCAGCCCCCTTAACCTTGGGCTCTACGAGCAGTACTTC	CASSPLNLGLYEQYF
TRBV9	NA	TRBD2	TRBJ2-1	TGTGCCAGCAGCGTAGATGCGGGGGGACCGTACAATGAGCAGTTCTTC	CASSVDAGGPYNEQFF
TRBV9	few	NA	TRBJ1-5	TGTGCCAGCAGCGTATCAGGAGGGGGTCAGCCCCAGCATTTT	CASSVSGGGQPQHF
TRBV5-6	NA	TRBD1	TRBJ2-7	TGTGCCAGCAGCTTGGCCGACAGGGAATTCTACGAGCAGTACTTC	CASSLADREFYEQYF
TRBV30	few	NA	TRBJ2-7	TGTGCCTGGAGTGTAGGGGCAGGTGGAAACGAGCAGTACTTC	CAWSVGAGGNEQYF
TRBV30	NA	NA	TRBJ1-2	TGTGCCTGGAGTACCTTTTCTAATGGCTACACCTTC	CAWSTFSNGYTF
TRBV29-1	NA	TRBD1	TRBJ1-1	TGCAGCGCCCACAGGGGAGCAGGAACTGAAGCTTTCTTT	CSAHRGAGTEAFF
TRBV4-1	NA	TRBD2	TRBJ2-3	TGCGCCAGCAGCCGTGGACTAGCGGGAGTTACAGATACGCAGTATTTT	CASSRGLAGVTDTQYF
TRBV7-9	NA	NA	TRBJ2-3	TGTGCCAGCAGCTTAGGGGACTTCTCAAACACAGATACGCAGTATTTT	CASSLGDFSNTDTQYF
TRBV6-5	NA	NA	TRBJ1-4	TGTGCCAGCAGTTTAACCGACTGGCCTAATGAAAAACTGTTTTTT	CASSLTDWPNEKLFF
TRBV11-2	few	TRBD2	TRBJ2-2	TGTGCCAGCAGCTCCTTAAGCGGGGGGCCAACCGGGGAGCTGTTTTTT	CASSSLSGGPTGELFF
TRBV2	few	NA	TRBJ2-1	TGTGCCAGCAGTGAACTCAGGGCCGGCAATGAGCAGTTCTTC	CASSELRAGNEQFF
TRBV6-5	NA	NA	TRBJ2-1	TGTGCCAGCCGGGAGAAGGCGAATGAGCAGTTCTTC	CASREKANEQFF
TRBV6-9	NA	NA	TRBJ2-1	TGTGCCAGCATCGCTGGAAATGAGCAGTTCTTC	CASIAGNEQFF
TRBV4-1	once	NA	TRBJ1-2	TGCGCCAGCAGCCCGGGCCCCTTCTATGGCTACACCTTC	CASSPGPFYGYTF
TRBV10-3	NA	NA	TRBJ1-6	TGTGCCATCAGTGATGTCAGGAAGGTGAACACCTATAATTCACCCCTCCACTTT	CAISDVRKVNTYNSPLHF
TRBV29-1	NA	NA	TRBJ1-1	TGCAGCGTTCGATACGACAACACTGAAGCTTTCTTT	CSVRYDNTEAFF
TRBV5-1	once	NA	TRBJ2-1	TGCGCCAGCAGCTCGGTGCATCCGAGCTCCTACAATGAGCAGTTCTTC	CASSSVHPSSYNEQFF
TRBV28	NA	TRBD1	TRBJ1-2	TGTGCCAGCAGTTCGGGACAGTCTAACTATGGCTACACCTTC	CASSSGQSNYGYTF
TRBV6-5	NA	NA	TRBJ2-2	TGTGCCAGCGGGACCATGAACACCGGGGAGCTGTTTTTT	CASGTMNTGELFF
TRBV30	NA	TRBD2	TRBJ2-3	TGTGCCTGGAGTGGGGGGGGGACAGATACGCAGTATTTT	CAWSGGGTDTQYF
TRBV19	NA	NA	TRBJ1-5	TGTGCCAGTAGTACAGGGAGCAATCAGCCCCAGCATTTT	CASSTGSNQPQHF
TRBV6-1	NA	NA	TRBJ1-6	TGTGCCAGCAGTGACACGCCTGTGAATTCACCCCTCCACTTT	CASSDTPVNSPLHF
TRBV9	NA	NA	TRBJ2-1	TGTGCCAGCAGCGGATACTCGAGCTCCTACAATGAGCAGTTCTTC	CASSGYSSSYNEQFF
TRBV9	NA	TRBD2	TRBJ2-1	TGTGCCAGCAGCGTAGAGCTAGCGGGGGTCTACAATGAGCAGTTCTTC	CASSVELAGVYNEQFF
TRBV6-5	NA	TRBD2	TRBJ2-7	TGTGCCAGCAGTTACTCGACGAGCGGGGGTTACGAGCAGTACTTC	CASSYSTSGGYEQYF
TRBV6-1	NA	TRBD2	TRBJ2-1	TGTGCCAGCAGTGACTGGCGGGAGTCACCCTCAAATGAGCAGTTCTTC	CASSDWRESPSNEQFF
TRBV5-1	NA	NA	TRBJ2-3	TGCGCCAGCAGCTGGAGGGCAGATACGCAGTATTTT	CASSWRADTQYF
TRBV11-3	NA	NA	TRBJ2-3	TGTGCCAGCAGCCTCTTTGGGGGGTCGACAGATACGCAGTATTTT	CASSLFGGSTDTQYF
TRBV10-3	NA	TRBD1	TRBJ2-7	TGTGCCTCAACGACAGGGACCCACGAGCAGTACTTC	CASTTGTHEQYF
TRBV5-1	NA	TRBD2	TRBJ2-7	TGCGCCAGCAGCTTGGCAGCGGGAGGGTTGGGGGAGCAGTACTTC	CASSLAAGGLGEQYF